Sequencing of this TCR beta chain was carried out in a study of siplizumab effects on memory and regulatory T cells. The V end was cut by 6 bases, the J end by 5 bases, with 9 bases between. The germline CDR1 and CDR2 sequences are MNHEY and SVGAGI. The CDR3 runs 12 residues. On this clone: Its antigen remains unidentified.

Clones were read by immunoSEQ multiplex PCR, and TCRdb kept only the in-frame ones, dropping some. The profile shows 100,000 to 120,000 clones, 80% to 95% of them singletons. Findings and caveats of the study: It seemed that naive T cells were more diverse than memory cells and were major contributors to the alloresponse. Versus over 25% in controls, the mappable alloreactive CD4+ clones averaged roughly 68% Treg-derived with siplizumab. Roughly 75-96% of proliferating CD4+ or CD8+ clones lacked a naive or memory phenotype that could be assigned.

Sequencing was carried out using CD4+ T cells sorted from blood. This rearrangement joins TRBV6-5 to TRBJ2-3; D call uncertain. This TCR was recovered from a human donor in good health. The CDR3 region is CASSPGIDTQYF. The CDR3 region has the DNA TGTGCCAGCAGCCCCGGAATAGATACGCAGTATTTT.